The 26 T cell receptor beta chains below all came from one sample that was sequenced in a study of shared clonotypes between healthy human individuals. The data were produced by immunoSEQ multiplex PCR, yet TCRdb's version contains in-frame clones alone and is incomplete. This table has 2 million to 2.5 million clones, approximately 95% appearing once. The sample consisted of naive CD4+ T cells sorted from blood. Regarding subset: CD45RA+ positively selected. These receptors came from a young man in good health.

Details on this clone: The same CDR3 is also encoded by other DNA sequences in this sample. The genes are TRBV5-1 and TRBJ2-3; D gene uncertain. The CDR3 is 11 residues long. CDR1 SGHRS and CDR2 YFSETQ come from the germline V gene. Trimming removed 5 bases from V and 5 bases from J, with 6 bases in between. The CDR3 loop reads CASSSLDTQYF. The DNA of the CDR3 is TGCGCCAGCAGTAGTTTAGATACGCAGTATTTT.

The rearrangement links TRBV19 to TRBJ2-7; 9 positions agree with TRBD1. Germline trimming cut 4 bases from V and 5 bases from J; bases unmatched to any gene: 9. The CDR3 totals 15 residues. CDR1 LNHDA and CDR2 SQIVND come from the germline V gene (reference sequence). CDR3 amino acids: CASSTAGQGANEQYF. In DNA, the CDR3 is TGTGCCAGTAGTACCGCGGGACAGGGTGCAAACGAGCAGTACTTC.

The V and J genes are TRBV6-1 and TRBJ2-1; D call uncertain. CDR1 MNHNS and CDR2 SASEGT come from the germline V gene. V lost 5 bases and J 0 bases, leaving 5 bases between the germline ends. This CDR3 spans 13 amino acids. The CDR3 DNA reads as TGTGCCAGCAGTCCCGACTCCTACAATGAGCAGTTCTTC. As protein: CASSPDSYNEQFF.

The chain links TRBV5-1 to TRBJ1-2; D is possibly TRBD1 (6 bases). The CDR3 extends over 14 amino acids. V lost 1 base, J lost 6 bases, and 13 bases lay in between. The germline V gene has CDR1 SGHRS and CDR2 YFSETQ. CDR3 region: CASSLPPAGDGYTF. CDR3 nucleotide sequence: TGCGCCAGCAGCTTGCCACCGGCAGGGGATGGCTACACCTTC.

The chain recombines TRBV18 with TRBJ2-2, with D maybe TRBD1 (5 bases). Trimming took 0 bases from V and 2 from J, leaving 10 bases between them. CDR1 is KGHSH and CDR2 is LQKENI in the germline V gene. CDR3 length: 16 amino acids. CDR3 protein: CASSPPWGTNTGELFF. CDR3 DNA sequence: TGTGCCAGCTCACCACCTTGGGGCACTAACACCGGGGAGCTGTTTTTT.

The CDR3 region has the DNA TGTGCCAGCAGCTTAGCGGGGACAATTGGGGAGACCCAGTACTTC. Amino acid sequence: CASSLAGTIGETQYF. The genes are TRBV7-9 and TRBJ2-5; TRBD1 might be the D (6 bases). Trimming removed 0 bases at V and 5 bases at J, with 13 bases between. The CDR3 extends over 15 amino acids. Germline V gene lookup returns CDR1 SEHNR and CDR2 FQNEAQ (reference sequence).

The chain has TRBV7-2 and TRBJ2-2; D might be TRBD2 (6 bases). Germline loops: CDR1 SGHTA, CDR2 FQGNSA. The CDR3 spans 14 residues. V lost 3 bases and J 6 bases, leaving 11 bases between the germline ends. DNA for the CDR3: TGTGCCAGCAGCTTGGGACTTCATGCCGGGGAGCTGTTTTTT. Its translation is CASSLGLHAGELFF.

The rearrangement uses TRBV19 and TRBJ2-1; TRBD1 might be the D (6 bases). With 4 bases removed from V and 0 bases from J, the gap between germline ends came to 13 bases. The CDR3 totals 16 residues. From germline, CDR1 is LNHDA and CDR2 SQIVND (reference sequence). This chain's CDR3 is CASSTQGGSSYNEQFF. CDR3 bases: TGTGCCAGTAGTACTCAAGGGGGAAGCTCCTACAATGAGCAGTTCTTC.

V gene TRBV7-2 combines with J gene TRBJ2-7; the D call may be TRBD1 or TRBD2 (6 bases each). The CDR3 runs to 14 residues. The V end was cut by 5 bases, the J end by 3 bases, with 14 bases between. In germline, CDR1 is SGHTA, CDR2 FQGNSA. DNA for the CDR3: TGTGCCAGCAGCCCACAGGGAGGTGACTACGAGCAGTACTTC. Translation: CASSPQGGDYEQYF.

The chain is built from TRBV10-3 and TRBJ1-5; 7 nucleotides match TRBD1. This CDR3 contains 14 residues. In germline, CDR1 is ENHRY, CDR2 SYGVKD. Losses at the gene ends were 5 bases for V and 6 bases for J; bases not matched to a gene: 7. CDR3 in amino acids: CAISPDRVVQPQHF. CDR3 DNA sequence: TGTGCCATCAGTCCCGACAGGGTTGTTCAGCCCCAGCATTTT.

This chain connects TRBV2 to TRBJ1-3, with D hard to call. This CDR3 is built from 15 residues. Germline CDR1 is SNHLY and CDR2 is FYNNEI. Trimming removed 10 bases from V and 0 bases from J, with 16 bases in between. The chain's CDR3 is CATRAAGSSGNTIYF. The CDR3 DNA sequence: TGTGCCACCCGGGCTGCCGGAAGCTCTGGAAACACCATATATTTT.

The genes are TRBV6-4 and TRBJ2-7; D gene ambiguous. The CDR3 runs 13 residues. Germline assignment: CDR1 MRHNA and CDR2 SNTAGT. V lost 6 bases to trimming and J lost 6 bases, with 15 bases between them. The CDR3 DNA is TGTGCCAGCAGGCCCGTGTGTGAACTCGAGCAGTACTTC. It yields the protein CASRPVCELEQYF.

The V call is TRBV2, the J call TRBJ1-1, with D perhaps matching TRBD1 (6 bases). CDR1 and CDR2 (germline): SNHLY, FYNNEI. V was shortened by 8 bases and J by 0 bases, with 16 bases between the two germline ends. CDR3 length: 15 residues. The CDR3 DNA sequence: TGTGCCAGCGTTTCTCGAACAGGGATGAACACTGAAGCTTTCTTT. Translated: CASVSRTGMNTEAFF.

The chain recombines TRBV29-1 with TRBJ2-1; 10 bases are a match to TRBD2. The CDR3 is 14 amino acids. Germline CDR1 is SQVTM and CDR2 is ANQGSEA. Losses at the gene ends were 6 bases for V and 3 bases for J; bases not matched to a gene: 5. CDR3 protein: CSVERGGYYNEQFF. Written as DNA, the CDR3 is TGCAGCGTAGAGCGGGGGGGCTACTACAATGAGCAGTTCTTC.

This clone was seen a single time. The J gene is TRBJ1-1, the V gene TRBV28, with D unresolved. The CDR3 is made up of 14 amino acids. Germline V gene sequence: CDR1 MDHEN, CDR2 SYDVKM. V shed 7 bases and J shed 4 bases, with 16 bases lying between them. CDR3 residues: CASMRDVLGTEAFF. The CDR3 DNA sequence: TGTGCCAGCATGCGTGATGTGTTGGGCACTGAAGCTTTCTTT.

Turning to this clone: This CDR3 is also generated by other DNA sequences in the sample. V usage is TRBV30 and J usage is TRBJ2-2; TRBD2 is a possible D gene (5 bases). The CDR3 has 13 amino acids. Trimming pared 4 bases from V and 1 base from J, leaving 7 bases between. Germline CDR1 GTSNPN, CDR2 SVGIG (reference sequence). CDR3 in DNA: TGTGCCTGGAAAGGACTGAACACCGGGGAGCTGTTTTTT. Residues: CAWKGLNTGELFF.

The J gene is TRBJ2-5, the V gene TRBV4-3, with 11 positions matching TRBD2. Germline CDR1 and CDR2: LGHNA and YSLEER. CDR3 size: 19 residues. V shed 1 base, J shed 2 bases, and the junction held 12 bases outside the gene matches. CDR3 loop: CASSQVIRSGLAEQETQYF. As DNA, the CDR3 is TGCGCCAGCAGCCAAGTAATAAGATCGGGACTAGCGGAGCAAGAGACCCAGTACTTC.

Concerning this clone: The same CDR3 also results from other DNA sequences found in this sample. This rearrangement joins TRBV4-1 to TRBJ2-5; D remains ambiguous. Trimming removed 1 base from V and 2 bases from J, with 8 bases in between. CDR3 length: 14 amino acids. Germline V gene lookup returns CDR1 MGHRA and CDR2 YSYEKL. CDR3 region: CASSQATVQETQYF. CDR3 DNA: TGCGCCAGCAGCCAAGCCACAGTACAAGAGACCCAGTACTTC.

The rearrangement links TRBV5-3 to TRBJ1-2, with no clear D. TRBV5-3 is placed among ORFs of uncertain function. The CDR3 runs to 13 residues. Trimming pared 5 bases from V and 5 bases from J, leaving 13 bases between. The CDR3 nucleotides read TGTGCCAGAAGTCAACAGCATCTTTATGGCTACACCTTC. Amino acid sequence: CARSQQHLYGYTF.

The rearrangement uses TRBV4-1 and TRBJ2-5, with D perhaps TRBD1 (5 bases). Trimming took off 4 bases at V and 1 base at J, with 13 bases between the two ends. The CDR3 extends over 15 amino acids. CDR1 is MGHRA and CDR2 is YSYEKL in the germline V gene. This CDR3 reads CASSRQFSPQETQYF. CDR3 DNA sequence: TGCGCCAGCAGCCGACAGTTTTCGCCCCAAGAGACCCAGTACTTC.

The chain couples TRBV10-2 to TRBJ1-5; no clear D. CDR3 length equals 15 residues. V lost 2 bases and J lost 3, with 11 bases in between. Germline CDR1 is WSHSY and CDR2 is SAAADI. CDR3 in amino acids: CASSERAGYNQPQHF. CDR3 nucleotide sequence: TGCGCCAGCAGTGAGCGCGCAGGCTACAATCAGCCCCAGCATTTT.

This clone was observed once. The J gene is TRBJ2-7, the V gene TRBV7-2, with no clear D. CDR3 length: 14 residues. The V end was cut by 0 bases, the J end by 5 bases, with 11 bases between. Germline assignment: CDR1 SGHTA and CDR2 FQGNSA. The CDR3 region is CASSLAVIGHEQYF. In DNA form, the CDR3 reads TGTGCCAGCAGCTTAGCCGTTATTGGGCACGAGCAGTACTTC.

The chain combines TRBV6-6 with TRBJ2-3; maybe TRBD1 (6 bases). The CDR3 totals 12 residues. Germline CDR1 is MNHNY and CDR2 is SVGAGI (reference sequence). The V and J ends lost 8 bases and 6 bases respectively, with 12 bases between them. CDR3 in DNA: TGTGCCAGCGGGCCAGGGGCGGATACGCAGTATTTT. It specifies CASGPGADTQYF.

This clone came up many times. The rearrangement joins TRBV7-3 to TRBJ1-1; 10 bases are a match to TRBD1. The CDR3 extends over 15 amino acids. The germline V gene encodes CDR1 SGHTA and CDR2 FQGTGA. The V gene end was trimmed by 5 bases and the J gene end by 4 bases; junction bases not matched to a gene: 7. CDR3 sequence: CASSPDRGWGTEAFF. CDR3 DNA sequence: TGTGCCAGCAGCCCGGACAGGGGGTGGGGCACTGAAGCTTTCTTT.

With respect to this clone: Other DNA sequences in this specimen translate into the identical CDR3. The chain carries TRBV28 and TRBJ2-7, with 8 bases aligning to TRBD1. From germline, CDR1 is MDHEN and CDR2 SYDVKM. V lost 4 bases and J lost 6; bases outside the gene matches: 5. The CDR3 runs 13 residues. The CDR3 coding sequence is TGTGCCAGCAGTTCCGGACAGGGTGGCGAGCAGTACTTC. Its protein product is CASSSGQGGEQYF.

The chain has TRBV30 and TRBJ2-7; 7 nucleotides match TRBD2. The CDR3 has 15 amino acids. The V and J ends lost 1 base and 5 bases, in that order; junction bases with no gene match: 11. The germline gives CDR1 GTSNPN, CDR2 SVGIG (reference sequence). The CDR3 here is CAWSASGTTSHEQYF. DNA of the CDR3: TGTGCCTGGAGTGCCTCCGGGACTACAAGCCACGAGCAGTACTTC.